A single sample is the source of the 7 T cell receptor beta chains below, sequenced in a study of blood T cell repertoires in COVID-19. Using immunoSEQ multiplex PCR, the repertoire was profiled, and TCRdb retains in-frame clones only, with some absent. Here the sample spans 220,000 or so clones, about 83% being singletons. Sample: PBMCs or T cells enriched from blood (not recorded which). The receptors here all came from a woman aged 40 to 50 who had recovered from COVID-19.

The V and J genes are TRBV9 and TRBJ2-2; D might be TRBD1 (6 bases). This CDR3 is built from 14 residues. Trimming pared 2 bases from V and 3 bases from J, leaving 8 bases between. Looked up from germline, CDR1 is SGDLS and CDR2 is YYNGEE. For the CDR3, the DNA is TGTGCCAGCAGCGTTCAGGGGTACACCGGGGAGCTGTTTTTT. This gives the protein CASSVQGYTGELFF.

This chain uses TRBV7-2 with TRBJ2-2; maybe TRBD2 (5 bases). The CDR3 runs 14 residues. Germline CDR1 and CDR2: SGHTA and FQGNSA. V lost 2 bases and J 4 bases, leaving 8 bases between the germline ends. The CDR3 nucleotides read TGTGCCAGCAGCTTACTTAGCGTCACCGGGGAGCTGTTTTTT. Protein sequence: CASSLLSVTGELFF.

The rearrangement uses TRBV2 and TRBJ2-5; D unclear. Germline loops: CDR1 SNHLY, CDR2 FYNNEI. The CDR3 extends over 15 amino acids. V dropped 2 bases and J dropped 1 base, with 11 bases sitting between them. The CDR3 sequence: CASSEMGTVQETQYF. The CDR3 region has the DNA TGTGCCAGCAGTGAAATGGGTACAGTCCAAGAGACCCAGTACTTC.

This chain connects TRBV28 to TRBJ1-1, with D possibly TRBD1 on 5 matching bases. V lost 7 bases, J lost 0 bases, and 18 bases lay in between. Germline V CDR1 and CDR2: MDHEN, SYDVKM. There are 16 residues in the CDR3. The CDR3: CASTPSGRGVNTEAFF. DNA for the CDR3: TGTGCCAGCACCCCGAGTGGGCGGGGCGTGAACACTGAAGCTTTCTTT. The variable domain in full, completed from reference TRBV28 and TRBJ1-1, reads DVKVTQSSRYLVKRTGEKVFLECVQDMDHENMFWYRQDPGLGLRLIYFSYDVKMKEKGDIPEGYSVSREKKERFSLILESASTNQTSMYLCASTPSGRGVNTEAFFGQGTRLTVV.

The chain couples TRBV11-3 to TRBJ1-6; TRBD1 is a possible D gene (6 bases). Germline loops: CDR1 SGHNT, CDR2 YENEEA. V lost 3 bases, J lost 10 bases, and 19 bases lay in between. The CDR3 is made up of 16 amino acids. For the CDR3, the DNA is TGTGCCAGCAGCTTCCGGAGACGGACAGTTCGGTCACCCCTCCACTTT. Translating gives CASSFRRRTVRSPLHF.

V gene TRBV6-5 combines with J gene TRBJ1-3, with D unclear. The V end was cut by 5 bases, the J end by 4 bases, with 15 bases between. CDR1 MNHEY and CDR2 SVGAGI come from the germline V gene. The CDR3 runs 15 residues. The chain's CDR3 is CASSQISRGGNTIYF. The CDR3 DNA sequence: TGTGCCAGCAGTCAGATTAGTCGGGGAGGAAACACCATATATTTT.

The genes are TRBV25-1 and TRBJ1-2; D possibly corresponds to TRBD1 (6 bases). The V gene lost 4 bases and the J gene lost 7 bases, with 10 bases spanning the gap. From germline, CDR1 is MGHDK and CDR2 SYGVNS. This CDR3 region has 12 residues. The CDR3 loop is CASSGGGPGYTF. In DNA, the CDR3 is TGTGCCAGCAGTGGAGGGGGACCTGGCTACACCTTC.